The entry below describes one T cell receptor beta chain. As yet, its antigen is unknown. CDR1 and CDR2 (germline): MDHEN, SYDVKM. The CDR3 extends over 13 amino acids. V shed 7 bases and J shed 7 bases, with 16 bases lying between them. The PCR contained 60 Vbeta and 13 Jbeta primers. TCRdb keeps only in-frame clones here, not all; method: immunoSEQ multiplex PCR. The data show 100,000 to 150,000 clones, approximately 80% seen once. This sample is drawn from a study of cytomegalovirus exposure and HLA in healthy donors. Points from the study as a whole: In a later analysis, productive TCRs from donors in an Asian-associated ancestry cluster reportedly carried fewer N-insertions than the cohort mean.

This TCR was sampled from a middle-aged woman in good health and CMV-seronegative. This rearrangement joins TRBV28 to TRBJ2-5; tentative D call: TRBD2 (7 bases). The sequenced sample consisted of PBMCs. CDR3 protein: CASNSGGLRTQYF. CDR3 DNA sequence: TGTGCCAGCAACTCGGGGGGCCTGAGGACCCAGTACTTC.